The rows below give T cell receptor beta chains drawn from one sample of a study of CD8 T cells in Susac syndrome. MiXCR, run by TCRdb on the immunoSEQ multiplex PCR reads, gives a single entry per CDR3 protein. Of approximately 280,000 distinct CDR3 sequences in the sample, around 83% were seen once. The sample was CD8+ T cells from PBMCs. The receptors were gathered from a human donor with multiple sclerosis. The CDR3 runs from the conserved cysteine through the conserved F or W. D genes are given only for firm matches. Where a row states a size, it is once, few, many or the class of an expanded clone; other rows omit it.

>TRBV10-3|once|.|TRBJ2-2
TGTGCCATCAGTGAGTCAGGATTCCGGGGGACCGGGGAGCTGTTTTTT
CAISESGFRGTGELFF
>TRBV12-3/TRBV12-4|.|TRBD1|TRBJ1-2
TGTGCCAGCAGTTTATTGACAGGGATCTATGGCTACACCTTC
CASSLLTGIYGYTF
>TRBV30|once|.|TRBJ1-1
TGTGCCTGGAGTCTCGGGGGGAGAATTGAAGCTTTCTTT
CAWSLGGRIEAFF
>TRBV18|.|TRBD2|TRBJ2-7
TGTGCCAGCTCAGCGACTAGCGGGAGGGGGGACGAGCAGTACTTC
CASSATSGRGDEQYF
>TRBV4-1|.|TRBD1|TRBJ1-6
TGCGCCAGCAGCGGTAAGACAGGGGTTAATTCACCCCTCCACTTT
CASSGKTGVNSPLHF
>TRBV13|.|.|TRBJ2-1
TGTGCCAGCAGCTTTGGGGTGGCGGGTGGCTACAATGGGCAGTTCTTC
CASSFGVAGGYNGQFF
>TRBV29-1|.|.|TRBJ2-1
TGCAGCGGTTACATAACGAGAGAGCCCTCCTACAATGAGCAGTTCTTC
CSGYITREPSYNEQFF
>TRBV30|.|TRBD1|TRBJ1-1
TGTGCCCGGTACAGGGGGACGGCTGAAGCTTTCTTT
CARYRGTAEAFF
>TRBV27|.|.|TRBJ1-2
TGTGCCAGCAGAGCACCCTATGGCTACACCTTC
CASRAPYGYTF
>TRBV7-9|.|.|TRBJ1-1
TGTGCCAGCAGCTCCGGGACTGCTTACACTGAAGCTTTCTTT
CASSSGTAYTEAFF
>TRBV12-3/TRBV12-4|few|TRBD2|TRBJ2-2
TGTGCCAGCAGTTTTACGGGGGGCACCGGGGAGCTGTTTTTT
CASSFTGGTGELFF
>TRBV7-2|.|.|TRBJ2-1
TGTGCCAGCAGCTCCCGCGACCGCTACAGGAACAATGAGCAGTTCTTC
CASSSRDRYRNNEQFF
>TRBV6-5|.|.|TRBJ2-5
TGTGCCAGCAGGGGCGAGGGAGAGACCCAGTACTTC
CASRGEGETQYF